Presented here are 8 T cell receptor beta chains from one specimen sequenced in a study of CD8 T cells in ankylosing spondylitis. One entry per CDR3 protein results from TCRdb running MiXCR on the 5' RACE reads. This sample has some 150,000 distinct CDR3 sequences, with approximately 10% found just once. What was sequenced was blood, either unsorted or a sorted T cell fraction (not recorded which). The receptors shown here come from a female donor with ankylosing spondylitis or in good health (not recorded which).

This clonotype was counted many times. The rearrangement links TRBV25-1 to TRBJ1-4; TRBD1 agrees at 10 bases. This CDR3 is built from 13 residues. V lost 9 bases to trimming and J lost 8 bases; unmatched junction nucleotides: 6. CDR1 MGHDK and CDR2 SYGVNS come from the germline V gene. The CDR3 reads CASRQGAREKLFF. In DNA form, the CDR3 reads TGTGCCAGTCGACAGGGGGCAAGGGAAAAACTGTTTTTT.

This clonotype has a count of ten or more. V is TRBV19 and J is TRBJ2-2; the match to TRBD2 covers 7 bases. This CDR3 region has 15 residues. With 1 base clipped from V and 5 bases from J, the junction kept 4 bases outside the gene matches. CDR1 is LNHDA and CDR2 is SQIVND in the germline V gene (reference sequence). The CDR3 protein is CASSIGAGYTGELFF. CDR3 in DNA: TGTGCCAGTAGTATAGGAGCGGGGTATACCGGGGAGCTGTTTTTT.

This clonotype has ten or more counts. This chain's CDR3 is CASSLKGYEQYF. In DNA, the CDR3 is TGTGCCAGCAGTTTAAAGGGTTACGAGCAGTACTTC. J is TRBJ2-7 and V is TRBV12-3 or TRBV12-4; unclear D gene. The CDR3 is 12 residues long. Trimming left V 2 bases short and J 4 bases short, with 6 bases between.

This clonotype was seen a few times. This chain joins TRBV5-5 and TRBJ2-7; 9 bases map to TRBD1. Germline trimming cut 1 base from V and 3 bases from J; bases unmatched to any gene: 5. CDR1 is SGHKS, CDR2 YYEKEE, per germline (reference sequence). The CDR3 contains 15 residues. CDR3 protein: CASSLIGTGLYEQYF. CDR3 nucleotides: TGTGCCAGCAGCTTGATCGGGACAGGGCTCTACGAGCAGTACTTC.

This clonotype was recorded many times. This sequence joins TRBV20-1 and TRBJ2-1; possible D gene TRBD2, 6 bases. The CDR3 length is 15 residues. The germline V and J ends were trimmed by 5 bases and 0 bases, with 14 bases remaining between them. Germline CDR1 reads DFQATT; CDR2 reads SNEGSKA (reference sequence). This CDR3 is CSAAGLRLSYNEQFF. The CDR3 DNA sequence: TGCAGTGCTGCGGGACTTCGCCTCTCCTACAATGAGCAGTTCTTC.

The chain links TRBV19 to TRBJ1-5, with unresolved D. V lost 1 base and J 1 base, leaving 8 bases between the germline ends. The CDR3 is 15 residues long. Germline V CDR1 and CDR2: LNHDA, SQIVND (reference sequence). DNA for the CDR3: TGTGCCAGTAGTATAGCGGCGGTCAGCAATCAGCCCCAGCATTTT. This translates into CASSIAAVSNQPQHF. The full variable domain, in which reference TRBV19 and TRBJ1-5 provide the parts outside the CDR3, is DGGITQSPKYLFRKEGQNVTLSCEQNLNHDAMYWYRQDPGQGLRLIYYSQIVNDFQKGDIAEGYSVSREKKESFPLTVTSAQKNPTAFYLCASSIAAVSNQPQHFGDGTRLSIL.

This clonotype showed up many times. This CDR3 reads CASSGTVNTEAFF. The CDR3 DNA is TGCGCCAGCAGCGGGACGGTGAACACTGAAGCTTTCTTT. The rearrangement uses TRBV5-1 and TRBJ1-1, with D maybe TRBD1 (5 bases). Trimming shortened V by 4 bases and J by 0 bases, and 7 bases separated the two germline ends. The V gene's germline CDR1 is SGHRS and CDR2 YFSETQ. This CDR3 comprises 13 residues.

This clonotype was seen repeatedly, ten times or more. The V and J genes are TRBV5-1 and TRBJ1-1; 7 bases map to TRBD1. J was trimmed by 4 bases and V by 4 bases; bases with no gene match: 4. The CDR3 runs 13 residues. Germline CDR1 reads SGHRS; CDR2 reads YFSETQ. The CDR3 spells CASSKTGATEAFF. The CDR3 DNA reads TGCGCCAGCAGCAAAACAGGGGCCACTGAAGCTTTCTTT.